One sample yielded the 19 T cell receptor beta chains listed below, sequenced in a study of Tregs in tolerant kidney transplant recipients. Clones were read by immunoSEQ multiplex PCR, and TCRdb kept only the in-frame ones, dropping some. The table lists 65,000 to 85,000 clones, roughly 91% of them singletons, with about 1.6% in the top ten. The nonmyeloablative bone marrow transplants came from related graft donors, with transient mixed chimerism. The sequenced sample was CD4+ T cells from blood (PBMCs), obtained 24 months after the transplant. The receptors were sampled from a human patient who received a combined kidney and bone marrow transplant. Some T cells here may be from the graft donor.

The chain is built from TRBV4-2 and TRBJ1-5, with no clear D. Germline V gene data show CDR1 as LGHNA and CDR2 as YNFKEQ. V was trimmed by 5 bases and J by 3 bases, leaving 11 bases between them. This CDR3 has 14 amino acids. The CDR3 reads CASSSGSANQPQHF. As DNA, the CDR3 is TGTGCCAGCAGCTCCGGGAGCGCCAATCAGCCCCAGCATTTT.

The chain employs TRBV11-3 and TRBJ2-1; D not resolved. The CDR3 consists of 13 residues. V was shortened by 0 bases and J by 4 bases, with 4 bases between the two germline ends. Germline V gene data show CDR1 as SGHNT and CDR2 as YENEEA. This chain's CDR3 is CASSLEAYNEQFF. The CDR3 bases are TGTGCCAGCAGCTTAGAAGCTTACAATGAGCAGTTCTTC. Full variable domain (outside the CDR3, taken from reference TRBV11-3 and TRBJ2-1): EAGVVQSPRYKIIEKKQPVAFWCNPISGHNTLYWYLQNLGQGPELLIRYENEEAVDDSQLPKDRFSAERLKGVDSTLKIQPAELGDSAVYLCASSLEAYNEQFFGPGTRLTVL.

J is TRBJ1-1 and V is TRBV6-6, with D possibly TRBD1 on 6 matching bases. The germline V gene has CDR1 MNHNY and CDR2 SVGAGI (reference sequence). There are 16 residues in the CDR3. Trimming cost V 10 bases and J 1 base, with 22 bases left between them. The CDR3 here is CATLRAGGVRNTEAFF. The CDR3 DNA sequence: TGTGCCACCCTTCGGGCGGGGGGCGTCCGGAACACTGAAGCTTTCTTT.

A single count supports this clone. V gene TRBV2 combines with J gene TRBJ2-3, with TRBD1 as a possible D gene (5 bases). The CDR3 is 12 amino acids. The V and J ends lost 10 bases and 5 bases respectively, with 13 bases between them. The germline V gene has CDR1 SNHLY and CDR2 FYNNEI. CDR3: CATWLGRDTQYF. CDR3 nucleotides: TGTGCCACCTGGCTGGGGCGAGATACGCAGTATTTT.

The CDR3 coding sequence is TGTGCCAGTAGTATACAGGGGGCTGGTTCACCCCTCCACTTT. Its protein is CASSIQGAGSPLHF. V gene TRBV19 combines with J gene TRBJ1-6; 8 nucleotides agree with TRBD1. This CDR3 has 14 amino acids. Germline values: CDR1 LNHDA, CDR2 SQIVND (reference sequence). J lost 9 bases, V lost 2 bases, and 3 bases had no gene match.

The rearrangement links TRBV18 to TRBJ2-2, with 8 bases lining up with TRBD2. This CDR3 has 15 residues. Germline trimming cut 4 bases from V and 0 bases from J; bases unmatched to any gene: 1. The germline V gene encodes CDR1 KGHSH and CDR2 LQKENI. For the CDR3, the DNA is TGTGCCAGCTCACTAGCGGGGACGAACACCGGGGAGCTGTTTTTT. Protein product: CASSLAGTNTGELFF.

This clone was picked up one time. This chain joins TRBV29-1 and TRBJ2-5, with 8 bases identical to TRBD1. The germline gives CDR1 SQVTM, CDR2 ANQGSEA. V was pared by 5 bases and J by 5 bases, with 4 bases of the junction left unmatched. The CDR3 has 12 residues. As DNA, the CDR3 is TGCAGCGTTACCCGGGACAGGGAGACCCAGTACTTC. It translates to CSVTRDRETQYF.

The chain combines TRBV5-1 with TRBJ2-5, with a weak D call TRBD2 (5 bases). The CDR3 contains 18 residues. The ends were cut back, 0 bases at V and 2 bases at J, with 20 bases in the middle. Germline V gene lookup returns CDR1 SGHRS and CDR2 YFSETQ. DNA of the CDR3: TGCGCCAGCAGCTTGGCCGGCGGACTCACCACCATTCAAGAGACCCAGTACTTC. It translates to CASSLAGGLTTIQETQYF.

V usage is TRBV30 and J usage is TRBJ2-4; D might be TRBD1 (6 bases). V was trimmed by 6 bases and J by 7 bases, leaving 16 bases between them. The CDR3 is 13 amino acids. Germline assignment: CDR1 GTSNPN and CDR2 SVGIG (reference sequence). The CDR3 nucleotides are TGTGCCTGCACTCCAGGGGTTGGGAACATTCAGTACTTC. Encoded protein: CACTPGVGNIQYF.

The rearrangement uses TRBV19 and TRBJ2-1, with 12 bases matching TRBD2. Germline V gene lookup returns CDR1 LNHDA and CDR2 SQIVND (reference sequence). The CDR3 has 15 residues. The junction had 5 bases not matched to a gene; V was cut back by 6 bases and J by 5 bases. CDR3 DNA: TGTGCCAGTAGCCAGACTAGCGGGGGAAACAATGAGCAGTTCTTC. Encoded protein: CASSQTSGGNNEQFF.

The V call is TRBV5-8, the J call TRBJ1-5; D is possibly TRBD1 (6 bases). The V and J ends lost 4 bases and 5 bases respectively, with 13 bases between them. The length of the CDR3 is 14 residues. Germline-derived CDR1 and CDR2 are SGHTS and YDEGEE. CDR3 loop: CASSRSRQDQPQHF. CDR3 DNA sequence: TGTGCCAGCAGCCGAAGCCGACAGGATCAGCCCCAGCATTTT.

V usage is TRBV5-1 and J usage is TRBJ2-3; D gene uncertain. This CDR3 contains 15 residues. Germline V gene data show CDR1 as SGHRS and CDR2 as YFSETQ. Trimming shortened V by 7 bases and J by 0 bases, and 15 bases separated the two germline ends. The chain's CDR3 is CASAGRSHSTDTQYF. The DNA of the CDR3 is TGCGCCAGCGCTGGTCGTAGCCATAGCACAGATACGCAGTATTTT.

The rearrangement links TRBV11-1 to TRBJ2-7, with D unclear. This CDR3 has 11 residues. The V end was cut by 5 bases, the J end by 3 bases, with 5 bases between. CDR1 and CDR2 from the germline V gene are SGHAT and FQDESV (reference sequence). The CDR3 DNA reads TGTGCCAGCAGCGTCAGCTACGAGCAGTACTTC. Translated, it gives CASSVSYEQYF.

This rearrangement joins TRBV11-1 to TRBJ2-7; no clear D gene. The CDR3 runs to 15 residues. Germline-derived CDR1 and CDR2 are SGHAT and FQDESV (reference sequence). Trimming took off 5 bases at V and 6 bases at J, with 20 bases between the two ends. Written as DNA, the CDR3 is TGTGCCAGCAGCCACAGTGATACACGCCTCTCCGAGCAGTACTTC. Residues: CASSHSDTRLSEQYF. The entire variable domain, with the rest obtained from reference TRBV11-1 and TRBJ2-7, is as follows: EAEVAQSPRYKITEKSQAVAFWCDPISGHATLYWYRQILGQGPELLVQFQDESVVDDSQLPKDRFSAERLKGVDSTLKIQPAELGDSAMYLCASSHSDTRLSEQYFGPGTRLTVT.

The V and J genes are TRBV2 and TRBJ1-4; a possible D gene is TRBD1 (6 bases). V lost 3 bases to trimming and J lost 3 bases, with 11 bases between them. The CDR3 has 15 residues. Germline V lookup: CDR1 SNHLY, CDR2 FYNNEI. The CDR3 nucleotides are TGTGCCAGCAGTGACAGACAGGCGCCTAATGAAAAACTGTTTTTT. It yields the protein CASSDRQAPNEKLFF.

The chain couples TRBV7-2 to TRBJ2-7; D possibly corresponds to TRBD2 (6 bases). V was pared by 0 bases and J by 0 bases, with 12 bases between. Germline V gives CDR1 SGHTA, CDR2 FQGNSA. The CDR3 totals 16 residues. CDR3 region: CASSLAWRGNSYEQYF. CDR3 nucleotide sequence: TGTGCCAGCAGCTTAGCATGGCGGGGTAACTCCTACGAGCAGTACTTC.

The chain is built from TRBV7-8 and TRBJ1-5; 8 bases agree with TRBD1. The CDR3 length is 17 residues. V trimming: 2 bases; J trimming: 0 bases; junction bases outside the gene matches: 6. CDR1 and CDR2 from the germline V gene are SGHVS and FQNEAQ. This CDR3 reads CASSLRGQAYSNQPQHF. DNA for the CDR3: TGTGCCAGCAGCTTAAGGGGACAGGCTTATAGCAATCAGCCCCAGCATTTT.

The chain uses TRBV9 and TRBJ2-2, with 9 positions matching TRBD2. This CDR3 has 17 amino acids. The junction had 7 bases not matched to a gene; V was cut back by 0 bases and J by 4 bases. The germline CDR1 and CDR2 sequences are SGDLS and YYNGEE. CDR3 sequence (DNA): TGTGCCAGCAGCGTAGGATTGGGACTAGCCAGCACCGGGGAGCTGTTTTTT. Translation: CASSVGLGLASTGELFF.

The chain is built from TRBV5-1 and TRBJ1-1, with TRBD1 matching over 9 bases. The germline gives CDR1 SGHRS, CDR2 YFSETQ. The V segment lost 0 bases and the J segment 1 base; nucleotides outside the gene matches: 1. The CDR3 has 15 amino acids. CDR3 residues: CASSLGGQGNTEAFF. The CDR3 nucleotides read TGCGCCAGCAGCTTGGGGGGACAGGGGAACACTGAAGCTTTCTTT.